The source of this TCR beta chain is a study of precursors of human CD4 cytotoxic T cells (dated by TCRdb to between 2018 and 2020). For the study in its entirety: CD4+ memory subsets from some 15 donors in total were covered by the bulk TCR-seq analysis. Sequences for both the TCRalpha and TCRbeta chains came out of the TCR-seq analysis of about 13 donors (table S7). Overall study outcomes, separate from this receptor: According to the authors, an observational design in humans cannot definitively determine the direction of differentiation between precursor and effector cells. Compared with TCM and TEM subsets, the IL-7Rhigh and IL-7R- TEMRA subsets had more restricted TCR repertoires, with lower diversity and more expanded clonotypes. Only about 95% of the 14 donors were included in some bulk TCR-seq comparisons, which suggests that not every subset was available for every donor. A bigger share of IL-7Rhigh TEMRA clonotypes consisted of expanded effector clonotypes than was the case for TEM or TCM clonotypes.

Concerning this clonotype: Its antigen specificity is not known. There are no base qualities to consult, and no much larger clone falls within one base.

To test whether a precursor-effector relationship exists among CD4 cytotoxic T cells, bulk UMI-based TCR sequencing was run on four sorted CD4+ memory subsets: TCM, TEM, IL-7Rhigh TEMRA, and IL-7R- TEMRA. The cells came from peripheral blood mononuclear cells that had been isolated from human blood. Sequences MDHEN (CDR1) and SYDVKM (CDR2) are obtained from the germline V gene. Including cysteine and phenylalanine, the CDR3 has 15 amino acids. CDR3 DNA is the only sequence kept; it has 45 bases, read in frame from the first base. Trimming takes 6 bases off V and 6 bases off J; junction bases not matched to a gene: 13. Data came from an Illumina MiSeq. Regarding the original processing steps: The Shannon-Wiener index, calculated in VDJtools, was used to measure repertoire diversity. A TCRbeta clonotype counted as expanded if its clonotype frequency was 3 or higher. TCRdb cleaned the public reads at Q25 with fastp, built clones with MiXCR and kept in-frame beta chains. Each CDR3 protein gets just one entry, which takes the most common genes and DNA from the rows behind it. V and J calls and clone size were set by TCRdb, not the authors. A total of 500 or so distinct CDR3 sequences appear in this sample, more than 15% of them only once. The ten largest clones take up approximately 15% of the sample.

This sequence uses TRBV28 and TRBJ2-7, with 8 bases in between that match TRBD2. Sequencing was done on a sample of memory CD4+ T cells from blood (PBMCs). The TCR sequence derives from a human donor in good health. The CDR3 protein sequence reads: CASRTLSGAPVEQYF. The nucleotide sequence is TGTGCCAGCAGAACCCTTAGCGGGGCTCCCGTCGAGCAGTACTTC.